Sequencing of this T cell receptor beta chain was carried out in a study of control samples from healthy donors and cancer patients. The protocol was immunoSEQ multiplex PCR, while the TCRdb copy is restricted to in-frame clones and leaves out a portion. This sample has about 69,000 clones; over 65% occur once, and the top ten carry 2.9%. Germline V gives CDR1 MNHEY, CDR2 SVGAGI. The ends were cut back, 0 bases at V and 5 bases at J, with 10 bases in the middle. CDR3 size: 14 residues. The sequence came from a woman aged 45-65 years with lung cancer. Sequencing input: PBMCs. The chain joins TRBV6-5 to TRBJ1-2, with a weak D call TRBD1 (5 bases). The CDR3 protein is CASSYSGQFYGYTF. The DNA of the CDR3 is TGTGCCAGCAGTTACTCGGGGCAGTTTTATGGCTACACCTTC.